A selection of T cell receptor beta chains follows, all from one sample in a study of T-cell reconstitution after alpha-beta-depleted transplantation in children. TCRdb independently ran MiXCR on the PCR reads; one entry per CDR3 protein. This sample has about 640,000 distinct CDR3 sequences, with roughly 15% found just once. The material sequenced was PBMCs from the stem cell graft donor, taken from the stem cell graft. These receptors were collected from a human donor who donated a stem cell graft to a child with acute myeloid leukemia. The conserved cysteine and the conserved F or W are not part of the CDR3 here.

cdr3_aa: ASSEDRVNTDTQY; v_call: TRBV6-1; j_call: TRBJ2-3
cdr3_aa: ASSGRKDSPLH; v_call: TRBV6-1; j_call: TRBJ1-6
cdr3_aa: SVEDPKYQETQY; v_call: TRBV29-1; j_call: TRBJ2-5
cdr3_aa: ASRLGGRDEAF; v_call: TRBV7-2; j_call: TRBJ1-1
cdr3_aa: ASKVITGNTEAF; v_call: TRBV5-1; j_call: TRBJ1-1
cdr3_aa: SVVGTPGEQY; v_call: TRBV29-1; j_call: TRBJ2-7
cdr3_aa: AISEGQNNQPQH; v_call: TRBV10-3; j_call: TRBJ1-5
cdr3_aa: SARVEGLGGNTIY; v_call: TRBV20-1; j_call: TRBJ1-3
cdr3_aa: ASSEAEDRAGNTIY; v_call: TRBV6-1; j_call: TRBJ1-3
cdr3_aa: ASSLDLRETQY; v_call: TRBV5-1; j_call: TRBJ2-5
cdr3_aa: ASSLGTSGVETQY; v_call: TRBV12-3/TRBV12-4; j_call: TRBJ2-5